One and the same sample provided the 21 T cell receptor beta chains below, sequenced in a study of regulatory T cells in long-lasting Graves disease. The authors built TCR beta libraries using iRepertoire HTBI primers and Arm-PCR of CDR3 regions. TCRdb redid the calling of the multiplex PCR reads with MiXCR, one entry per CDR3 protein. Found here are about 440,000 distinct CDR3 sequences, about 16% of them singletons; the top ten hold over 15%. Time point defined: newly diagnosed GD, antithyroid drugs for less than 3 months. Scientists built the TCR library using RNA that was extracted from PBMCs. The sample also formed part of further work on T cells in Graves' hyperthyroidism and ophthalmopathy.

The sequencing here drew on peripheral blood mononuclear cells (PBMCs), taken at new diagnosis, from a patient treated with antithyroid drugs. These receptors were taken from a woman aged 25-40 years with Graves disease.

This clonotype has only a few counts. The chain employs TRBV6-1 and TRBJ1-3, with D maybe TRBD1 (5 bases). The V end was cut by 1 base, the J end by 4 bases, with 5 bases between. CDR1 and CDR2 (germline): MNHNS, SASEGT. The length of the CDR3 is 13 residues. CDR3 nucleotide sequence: TGTGCCAGCAGTGAAGGGACAGGAAACACCATATATTTT. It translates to CASSEGTGNTIYF.

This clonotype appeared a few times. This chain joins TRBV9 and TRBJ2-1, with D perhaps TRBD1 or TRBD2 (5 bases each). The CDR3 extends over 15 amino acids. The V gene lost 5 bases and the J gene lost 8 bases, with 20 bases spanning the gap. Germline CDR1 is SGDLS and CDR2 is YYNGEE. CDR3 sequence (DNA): TGTGCCAGCAGTGAGGGCCGGGGACCCTCGGATGAGCAGTTCTTC. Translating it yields CASSEGRGPSDEQFF.

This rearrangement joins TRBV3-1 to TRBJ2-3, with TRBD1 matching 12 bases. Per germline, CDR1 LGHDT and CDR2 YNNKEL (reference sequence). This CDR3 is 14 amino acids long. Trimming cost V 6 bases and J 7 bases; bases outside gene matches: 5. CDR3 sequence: CASRPGQGANTQYF. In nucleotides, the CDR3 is TGTGCCAGCAGACCGGGACAGGGGGCGAATACGCAGTATTTT.

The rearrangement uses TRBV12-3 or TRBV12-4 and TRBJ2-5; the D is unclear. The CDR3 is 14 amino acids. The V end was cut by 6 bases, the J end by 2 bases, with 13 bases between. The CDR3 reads CASSSPDSQETQYF. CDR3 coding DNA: TGTGCCAGCAGCTCCCCCGACTCTCAAGAGACCCAGTACTTC.

The CDR3 sequence is CASSLGTALFF. In DNA, the CDR3 is TGCGCCAGCAGCTTGGGGACGGCGCTGTTCTTC. The chain combines TRBV5-1 with TRBJ2-1; D is unclear. Germline V gene data show CDR1 as SGHRS and CDR2 as YFSETQ. Trimming removed 0 bases at V and 15 bases at J, with 10 bases between. This CDR3 spans 11 amino acids.

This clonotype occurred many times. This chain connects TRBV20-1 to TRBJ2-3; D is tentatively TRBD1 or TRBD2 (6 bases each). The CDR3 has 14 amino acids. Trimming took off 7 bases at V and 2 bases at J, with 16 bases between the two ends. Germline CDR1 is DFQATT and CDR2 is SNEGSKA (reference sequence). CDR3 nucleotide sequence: TGCAGTGGCTCGGGGGCAGGAGACACAGATACGCAGTATTTT. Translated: CSGSGAGDTDTQYF.

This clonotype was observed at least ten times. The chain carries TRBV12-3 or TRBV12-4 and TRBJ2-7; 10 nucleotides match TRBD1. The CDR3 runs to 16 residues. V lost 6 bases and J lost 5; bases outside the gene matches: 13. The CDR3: CASSPGQGFANNEQYF. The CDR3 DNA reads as TGTGCCAGCAGCCCGGGACAGGGGTTCGCCAATAACGAGCAGTACTTC.

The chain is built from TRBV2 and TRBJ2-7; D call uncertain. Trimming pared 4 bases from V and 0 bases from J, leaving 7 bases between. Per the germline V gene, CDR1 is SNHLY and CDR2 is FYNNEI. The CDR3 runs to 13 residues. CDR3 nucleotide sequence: TGTGCCAGCAGTGTTTACAGCTCCTACGAGCAGTACTTC. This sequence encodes CASSVYSSYEQYF.

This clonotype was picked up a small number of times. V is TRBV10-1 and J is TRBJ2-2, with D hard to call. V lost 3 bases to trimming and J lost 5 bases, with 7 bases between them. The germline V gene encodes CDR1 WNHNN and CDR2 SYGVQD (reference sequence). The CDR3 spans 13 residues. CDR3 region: CASSDRPTGELFF. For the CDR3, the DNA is TGCGCCAGCAGTGATCGACCGACCGGGGAGCTGTTTTTT.

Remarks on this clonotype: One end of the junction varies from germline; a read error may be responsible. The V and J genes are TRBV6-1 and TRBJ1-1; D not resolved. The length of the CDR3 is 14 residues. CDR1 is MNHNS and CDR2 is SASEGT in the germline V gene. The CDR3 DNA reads TGTGTCAGCAGCACCCCTCGAGGGCTGACTGAAGCTTTCTTT. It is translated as CVSSTPRGLTEAFF.

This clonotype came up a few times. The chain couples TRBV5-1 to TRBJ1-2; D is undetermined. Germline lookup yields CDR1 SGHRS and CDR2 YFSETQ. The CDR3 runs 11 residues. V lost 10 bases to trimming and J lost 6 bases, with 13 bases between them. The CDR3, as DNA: TGCGCCGCGGCAGGAACCAATGGCTACACCTTC. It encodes CAAAGTNGYTF.

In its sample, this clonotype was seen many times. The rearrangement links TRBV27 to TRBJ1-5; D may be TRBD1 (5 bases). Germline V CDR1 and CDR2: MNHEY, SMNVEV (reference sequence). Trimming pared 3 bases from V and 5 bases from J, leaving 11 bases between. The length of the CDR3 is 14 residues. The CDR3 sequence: CASSFLGGHQPQHF. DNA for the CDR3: TGTGCCAGCAGTTTTTTGGGGGGTCATCAGCCCCAGCATTTT.

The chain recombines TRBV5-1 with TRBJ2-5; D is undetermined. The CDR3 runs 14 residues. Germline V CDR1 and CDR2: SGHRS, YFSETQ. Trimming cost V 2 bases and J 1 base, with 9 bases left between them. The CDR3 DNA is TGCGCCAGCAGCTTTGGAGAGTCCCAAGAGACCCAGTACTTC. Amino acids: CASSFGESQETQYF.

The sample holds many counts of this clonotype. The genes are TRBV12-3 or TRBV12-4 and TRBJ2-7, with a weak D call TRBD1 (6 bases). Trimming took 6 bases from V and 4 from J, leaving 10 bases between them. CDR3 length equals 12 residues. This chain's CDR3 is CASSSGVYEQYF. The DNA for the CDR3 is TGTGCCAGCAGCTCAGGGGTATACGAGCAGTACTTC.

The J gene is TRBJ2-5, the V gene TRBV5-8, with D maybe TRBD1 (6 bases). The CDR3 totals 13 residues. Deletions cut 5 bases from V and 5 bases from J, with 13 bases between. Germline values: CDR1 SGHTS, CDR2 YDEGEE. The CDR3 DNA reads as TGTGCCAGCAGGGGGGCTTGGAGGGAGACCCAGTACTTC. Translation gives CASRGAWRETQYF. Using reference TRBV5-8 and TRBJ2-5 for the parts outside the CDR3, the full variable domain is EAGVTQSPTHLIKTRGQQATLRCSPISGHTSVYWYQQALGLGLQFLLWYDEGEERNRGNFPPRFSGRQFPNYSSELNVNALELEDSALYLCASRGAWRETQYFGPGTRLLVL.

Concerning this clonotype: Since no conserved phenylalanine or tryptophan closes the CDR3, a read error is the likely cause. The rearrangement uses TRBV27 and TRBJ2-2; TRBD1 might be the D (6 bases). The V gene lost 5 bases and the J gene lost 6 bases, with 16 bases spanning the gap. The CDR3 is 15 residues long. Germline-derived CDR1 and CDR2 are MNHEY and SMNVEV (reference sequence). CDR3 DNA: TGTGCCAGCAGTCTACAACAGGGAAGGGCCGGGGAGCTGTTTCTT. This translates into CASSLQQGRAGELFL.

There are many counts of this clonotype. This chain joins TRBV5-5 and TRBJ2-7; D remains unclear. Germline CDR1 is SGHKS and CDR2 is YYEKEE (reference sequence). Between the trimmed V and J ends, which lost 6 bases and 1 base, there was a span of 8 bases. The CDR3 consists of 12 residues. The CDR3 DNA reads TGTGCCAGCACCGACGGGTCCTACGAGCAGTACTTC. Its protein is CASTDGSYEQYF.

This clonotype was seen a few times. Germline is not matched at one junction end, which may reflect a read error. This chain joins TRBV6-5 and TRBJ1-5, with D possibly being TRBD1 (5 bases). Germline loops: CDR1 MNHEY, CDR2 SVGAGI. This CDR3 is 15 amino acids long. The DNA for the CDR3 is TGTGCCAGCAGTGACTCGGGGGGGGGGAATCAGCCCCAGCATTTT. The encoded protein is CASSDSGGGNQPQHF.

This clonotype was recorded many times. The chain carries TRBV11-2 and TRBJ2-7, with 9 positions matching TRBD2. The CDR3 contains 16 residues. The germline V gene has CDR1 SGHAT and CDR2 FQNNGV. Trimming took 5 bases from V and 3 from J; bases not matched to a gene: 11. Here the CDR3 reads CASSPAGGRVVYEQYF. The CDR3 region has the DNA TGTGCCAGCAGCCCCGCTGGCGGGAGGGTGGTCTACGAGCAGTACTTC.

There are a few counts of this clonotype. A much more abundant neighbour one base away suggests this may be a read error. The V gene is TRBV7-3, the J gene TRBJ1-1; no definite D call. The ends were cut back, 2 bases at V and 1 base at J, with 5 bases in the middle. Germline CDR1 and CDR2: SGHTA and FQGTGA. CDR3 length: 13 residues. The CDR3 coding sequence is TGTGCCAGCAGCTTACAGCAGAACACTGAAGCTTTCTTT. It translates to CASSLQQNTEAFF.

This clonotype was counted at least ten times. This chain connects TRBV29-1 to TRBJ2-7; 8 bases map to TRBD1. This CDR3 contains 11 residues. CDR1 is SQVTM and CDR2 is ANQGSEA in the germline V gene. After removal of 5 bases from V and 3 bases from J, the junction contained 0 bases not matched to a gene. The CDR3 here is CSVTGGYEQYF. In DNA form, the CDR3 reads TGCAGCGTTACAGGGGGCTACGAGCAGTACTTC.